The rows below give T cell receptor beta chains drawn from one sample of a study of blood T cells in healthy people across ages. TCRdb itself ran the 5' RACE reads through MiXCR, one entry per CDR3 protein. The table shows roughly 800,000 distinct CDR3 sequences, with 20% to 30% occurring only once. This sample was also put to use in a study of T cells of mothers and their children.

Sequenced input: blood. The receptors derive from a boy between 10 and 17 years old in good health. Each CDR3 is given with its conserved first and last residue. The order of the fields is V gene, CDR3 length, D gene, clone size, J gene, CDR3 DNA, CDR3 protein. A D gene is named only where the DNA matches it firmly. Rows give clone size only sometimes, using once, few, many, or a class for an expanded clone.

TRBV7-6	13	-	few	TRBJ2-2	TGTGCCAGCAGCCACAGGGAAACCGGGGAGCTGTTTTTT	CASSHRETGELFF
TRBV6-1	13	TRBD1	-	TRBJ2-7	TGTGCCAGCAGTGAGGGACAGATCTACGAGCAGTACTTC	CASSEGQIYEQYF
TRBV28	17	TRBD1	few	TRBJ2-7	TGTGCCAGCAGTTTGGGACAGGGGGGCCCAAAATCCTACGAGCAGTACTTC	CASSLGQGGPKSYEQYF
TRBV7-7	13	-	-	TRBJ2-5	TGTGCTAGCAGCTTCGTGGCGGGGGAGACCCAGTACTTC	CASSFVAGETQYF
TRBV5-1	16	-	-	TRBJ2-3	TGCGCCAGCAGCCCCGATGCGACTCGGAGCACAGATACGCAGTATTTT	CASSPDATRSTDTQYF
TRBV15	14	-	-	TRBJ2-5	TGTGCCACCAGCAGAGACAGGTTTCAAGAGACCCAGTACTTC	CATSRDRFQETQYF
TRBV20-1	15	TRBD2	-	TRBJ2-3	TGCAGTGCCCCCACTGGCGGGAGGGCCGGGGATACGCAGTATTTT	CSAPTGGRAGDTQYF
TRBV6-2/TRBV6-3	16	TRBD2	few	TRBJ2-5	TGTGCCAGCAGTTACTCACGCGGGAGCTACCAAGAGACCCAGTACTTC	CASSYSRGSYQETQYF
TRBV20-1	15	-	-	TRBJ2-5	TGCAGTGCTGATCAACCCTGGGAGGCGGGAGAGACCCAGTACTTC	CSADQPWEAGETQYF
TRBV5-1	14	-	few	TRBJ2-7	TGCGCCAGCAGCTTCCGACAGGGAGCGGGTGAGCAGTACTTC	CASSFRQGAGEQYF
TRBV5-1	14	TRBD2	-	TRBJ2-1	TGCGCCAGCAGCGAGGCTAGCGGGGGGGCAGAGCAGTTCTTC	CASSEASGGAEQFF
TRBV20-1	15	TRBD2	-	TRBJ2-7	TGCAGTGCTAGGACCGGGACTAGCGGCCTCTACGAGCAGTACTTC	CSARTGTSGLYEQYF